This T cell receptor (beta chain) is from a study of blood T cell repertoires in COVID-19. Study at large: Collection of acute and convalescent COVID-19 samples took place in the United States, Italy and Spain.

Authors' processing steps: Amplification of reference gene primers was used by the study to estimate nucleated cell counts. TCRdb's copy holds only in-frame clones and misses some; the assay was immunoSEQ multiplex PCR. V and J calls and clone size come straight from that table; D and trimming were deduced from the DNA. The data show some 200,000 clones, 89% seen once. V lost 0 bases and J 8 bases, leaving 4 bases between the germline ends. The germline CDR1 and CDR2 sequences are MNHEY and SVGAGI. CDR3 length equals 12 residues. This receptor was obtained from a woman younger than 30 who had recovered from COVID-19. Source material: PBMCs or T cells enriched from blood (not recorded which). This chain links TRBV6-5 with TRBJ2-2; D gene unclear. In nucleotides, the CDR3 is TGTGCCAGCAGTTACTCCGGGGGGGAGCTGTTTTTT. Residues: CASSYSGGELFF.